The rows below give T cell receptor beta chains drawn from one sample of a study of cytomegalovirus exposure and HLA in healthy donors. Sequencing used immunoSEQ multiplex PCR; TCRdb keeps in-frame clones, though not all of them. The sample includes 180,000 or so clones, just over 75% of them seen just once. The specimen was PBMCs. Receptors were obtained from a woman aged 25 to 45 in good health and CMV-seropositive. Both conserved end residues are part of each CDR3. D genes are given only for firm matches. Not all rows give a size; the values are once, few, many and, for expanded clones, a class.

>-|TRBV4-3|TRBJ1-1|-|15
CASSLEPGKNTEAFF
TGCGCCAGCAGCCTTGAGCCCGGGAAGAACACTGAAGCTTTCTTT
>-|TRBV5-1|TRBJ2-5|once|16
CASSLAVSGPLRTQYF
TGCGCCAGCAGCTTGGCAGTTAGCGGTCCCCTCCGGACCCAGTACTTC
>-|TRBV27|TRBJ2-2|-|15
CASSLTSRLTGELFF
TGTGCCAGCAGTTTAACCTCTAGACTCACCGGGGAGCTGTTTTTT
>TRBD1|TRBV7-9|TRBJ1-1|-|16
CASSPRTGGLNTEAFF
TGTGCCAGCAGCCCCCGGACAGGGGGTTTGAACACTGAAGCTTTCTTT
>TRBD1|TRBV29-1|TRBJ2-2|-|15
CSVYWDSSNTGELFF
TGCAGCGTTTACTGGGACAGTTCGAACACCGGGGAGCTGTTTTTT
>-|TRBV6-5|TRBJ1-1|-|14
CASSYSEMNTEAFF
TGTGCCAGCAGTTACTCGGAGATGAACACTGAAGCTTTCTTT
>TRBD1|TRBV5-1|TRBJ2-1|once|16
CASSLATLTGEYEQFF
TGCGCCAGCAGCTTGGCAACTCTGACAGGGGAATATGAGCAGTTCTTC
>TRBD1|TRBV5-1|TRBJ2-4|-|16
CASGDRGQGSKNIQYF
TGCGCCAGCGGGGACAGGGGGCAAGGGTCCAAAAACATTCAGTACTTC
>TRBD2|TRBV6-6|TRBJ2-7|-|12
CASLGGENEQYF
TGTGCCAGCCTGGGGGGGGAGAACGAGCAGTACTTC
>-|TRBV11-2|TRBJ2-2|-|15
CASSPLERAAGELFF
TGTGCCAGCAGCCCGCTGGAGCGGGCGGCCGGGGAGCTGTTTTTT
>-|TRBV6-6|TRBJ2-5|-|13
CASRLPGEETQYF
TGTGCCAGCAGACTTCCGGGAGAAGAGACCCAGTACTTC
>TRBD1|TRBV7-8|TRBJ2-3|-|16
CASSLTGQGKRDTQYF
TGTGCCAGCAGCTTAACGGGACAGGGTAAACGAGATACGCAGTATTTT
>-|TRBV5-6|TRBJ2-7|-|13
CASSTGLLYEQYF
TGTGCCAGCAGCACAGGGTTGCTCTACGAGCAGTACTTC
>TRBD1|TRBV5-4|TRBJ2-1|-|16
CASSLASGGASIEQFF
TGTGCCAGCAGCTTAGCTTCAGGGGGCGCTTCTATTGAGCAGTTCTTC
>-|TRBV21-1|TRBJ1-1|-|14
CASSYRDRGTEAFF
TGTGCCAGCAGCTACCGGGACAGGGGGACTGAAGCTTTCTTT
>-|TRBV25-1|TRBJ2-5|few|14
CASSENLVQETQYF
TGTGCCAGCAGTGAAAACCTAGTTCAAGAGACCCAGTACTTC
>TRBD1|TRBV9|TRBJ1-3|few|16
CASSVKEGQSGNTIYF
TGTGCCAGCAGCGTAAAAGAGGGACAGTCGGGAAACACCATATATTTT
>-|TRBV9|TRBJ2-1|-|17
CASSPTLAFLGGGEQFF
TGTGCCAGCAGCCCCACTTTGGCATTCCTAGGAGGCGGTGAGCAGTTCTTC
>TRBD1|TRBV6-5|TRBJ2-5|-|15
CASSYEAGGEGTQYF
TGTGCCAGCAGTTACGAGGCAGGGGGCGAGGGGACCCAGTACTTC
>TRBD1|TRBV5-1|TRBJ2-5|-|16
CASSSTRQGRGETQYF
TGCGCCAGCAGCTCTACTCGACAGGGCCGAGGGGAGACCCAGTACTTC
>-|TRBV4-3|TRBJ1-1|-|13
CASSQEWRTEAFF
TGCGCCAGCAGCCAAGAGTGGCGGACTGAAGCTTTCTTT
>TRBD1|TRBV4-3|TRBJ2-7|once|15
CASSQVGTGGYEQYF
TGCGCCAGCAGCCAAGTAGGAACAGGGGGCTACGAGCAGTACTTC
>-|TRBV6-6|TRBJ1-1|-|13
CASSWAADTEAFF
TGTGCCAGCAGCTGGGCAGCAGACACTGAAGCTTTCTTT
>TRBD1|TRBV18|TRBJ1-2|-|15
CASSPGTGNSYGYTF
TGTGCCAGCTCCCCCGGGACAGGAAATTCCTATGGCTACACCTTC
>TRBD2|TRBV7-8|TRBJ2-5|once|15
CASNHPLAGEETQYF
TGTGCCAGCAACCACCCACTAGCGGGGGAAGAGACCCAGTACTTC
>TRBD1|TRBV28|TRBJ2-1|-|15
CASSLPGQGSNEQFF
TGTGCCAGCAGTCTGCCGGGACAGGGTTCCAATGAGCAGTTCTTC